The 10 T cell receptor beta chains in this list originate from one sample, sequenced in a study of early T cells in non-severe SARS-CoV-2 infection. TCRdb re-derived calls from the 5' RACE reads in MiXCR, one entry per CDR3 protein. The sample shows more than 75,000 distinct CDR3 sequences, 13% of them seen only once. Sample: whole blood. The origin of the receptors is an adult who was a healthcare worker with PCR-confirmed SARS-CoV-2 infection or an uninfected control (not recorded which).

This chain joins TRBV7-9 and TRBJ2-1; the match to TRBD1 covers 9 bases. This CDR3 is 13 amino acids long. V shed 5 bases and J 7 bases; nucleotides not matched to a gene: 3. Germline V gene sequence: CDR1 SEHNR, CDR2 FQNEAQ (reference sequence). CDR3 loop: CASSHRGRNEQFF. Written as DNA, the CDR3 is TGTGCCAGCAGCCACAGGGGGCGAAATGAGCAGTTCTTC.

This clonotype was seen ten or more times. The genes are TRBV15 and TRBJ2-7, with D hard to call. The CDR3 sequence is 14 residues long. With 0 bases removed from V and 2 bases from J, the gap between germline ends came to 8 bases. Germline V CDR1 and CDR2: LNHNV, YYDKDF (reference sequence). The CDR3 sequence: CATSRDLVAYEQYF. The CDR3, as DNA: TGTGCCACCAGCAGAGATTTAGTTGCCTACGAGCAGTACTTC.

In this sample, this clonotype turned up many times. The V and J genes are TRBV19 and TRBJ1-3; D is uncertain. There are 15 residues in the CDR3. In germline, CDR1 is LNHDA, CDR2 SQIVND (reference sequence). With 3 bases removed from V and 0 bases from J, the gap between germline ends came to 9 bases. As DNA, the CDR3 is TGTGCCAGTAGTATTATCAGCAGCTCTGGAAACACCATATATTTT. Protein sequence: CASSIISSSGNTIYF.

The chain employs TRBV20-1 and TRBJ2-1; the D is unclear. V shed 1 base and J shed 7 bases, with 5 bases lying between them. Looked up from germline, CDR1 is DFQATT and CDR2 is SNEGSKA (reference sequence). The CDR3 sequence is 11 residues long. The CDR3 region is CSARGLNEQFF. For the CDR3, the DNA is TGCAGTGCTAGAGGTTTAAATGAGCAGTTCTTC.

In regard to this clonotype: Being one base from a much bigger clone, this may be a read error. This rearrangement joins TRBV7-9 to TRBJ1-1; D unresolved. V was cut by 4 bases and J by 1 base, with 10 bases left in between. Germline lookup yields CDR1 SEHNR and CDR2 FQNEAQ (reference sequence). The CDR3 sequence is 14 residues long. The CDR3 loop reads CASSSPSRNTEAFF. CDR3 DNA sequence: TGTGCCAGCAGCTCGCCCTCACGGAACACTGAAGCTTTCTTT.

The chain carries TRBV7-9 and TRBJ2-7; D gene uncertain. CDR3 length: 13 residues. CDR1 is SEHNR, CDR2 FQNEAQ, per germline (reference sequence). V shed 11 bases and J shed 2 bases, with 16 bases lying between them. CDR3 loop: CALARSIPYEQYF. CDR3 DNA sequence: TGTGCCTTAGCCCGCAGCATACCCTACGAGCAGTACTTC.

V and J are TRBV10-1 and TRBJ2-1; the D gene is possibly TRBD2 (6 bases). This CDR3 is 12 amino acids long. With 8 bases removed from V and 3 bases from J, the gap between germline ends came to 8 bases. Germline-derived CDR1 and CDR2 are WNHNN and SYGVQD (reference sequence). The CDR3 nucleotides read TGCGCCAGCGGGGACTTCTACAATGAGCAGTTCTTC. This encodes CASGDFYNEQFF.

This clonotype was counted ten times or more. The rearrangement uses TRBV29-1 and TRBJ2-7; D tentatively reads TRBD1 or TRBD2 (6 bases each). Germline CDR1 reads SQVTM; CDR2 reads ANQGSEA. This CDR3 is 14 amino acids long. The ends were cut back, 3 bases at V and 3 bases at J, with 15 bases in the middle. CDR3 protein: CSVDGQGGLYEQYF. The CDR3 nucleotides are TGCAGCGTTGACGGGCAAGGGGGGCTCTACGAGCAGTACTTC.

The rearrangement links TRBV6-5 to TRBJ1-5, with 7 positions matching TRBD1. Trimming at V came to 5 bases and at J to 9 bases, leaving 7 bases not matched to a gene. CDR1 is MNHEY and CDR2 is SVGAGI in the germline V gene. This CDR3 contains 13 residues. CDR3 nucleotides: TGTGCCAGCAGTCCGGACAGGCTGCGGCCCCAGCATTTT. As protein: CASSPDRLRPQHF.

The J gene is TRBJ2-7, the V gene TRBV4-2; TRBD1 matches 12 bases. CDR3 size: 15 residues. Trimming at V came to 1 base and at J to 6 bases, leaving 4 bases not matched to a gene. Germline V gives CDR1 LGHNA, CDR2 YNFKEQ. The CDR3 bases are TGTGCCAGCAGCCAAGGGGACAGGGGGCGCGGCGAGCAGTACTTC. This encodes CASSQGDRGRGEQYF.